One sample yielded the 20 T cell receptor beta chains listed below, sequenced in a study of OX40 agonist ivuxolimab in advanced cancers. Using immunoSEQ multiplex PCR, the repertoire was profiled, and TCRdb retains in-frame clones only, with some absent. The repertoire holds tens of thousands of clones, with more than 90% as singletons. Here the sequenced sample was CD4+ or CD8+ T cells sorted from blood, taken in a trial of the OX40 agonist ivuxolimab. The receptors derive from an adult with an advanced solid tumor such as melanoma, head and neck, liver or kidney cancer.

The gene calls are TRBV7-2 and TRBJ1-1; maybe TRBD1 (6 bases). V lost 5 bases and J 4 bases, leaving 17 bases between the germline ends. Germline assignment: CDR1 SGHTA and CDR2 FQGNSA. This CDR3 is built from 15 residues. CDR3 loop: CASSRDGTRGTEAFF. In DNA, the CDR3 is TGTGCCAGCAGCCGAGACGGGACAAGGGGCACTGAAGCTTTCTTT.

The chain joins TRBV28 to TRBJ1-3, with D hard to call. Trimming took off 8 bases at V and 4 bases at J, with 9 bases between the two ends. The length of the CDR3 is 12 residues. Germline loops: CDR1 MDHEN, CDR2 SYDVKM. The CDR3 nucleotides are TGTGCCAGCTCCAGAACCGGAAACACCATATATTTT. The encoded protein is CASSRTGNTIYF.

The chain is built from TRBV11-2 and TRBJ2-3; 8 nucleotides agree with TRBD2. The J segment lost 4 bases and the V segment lost 1 base, leaving 1 base of the junction unmatched. Germline V lookup: CDR1 SGHAT, CDR2 FQNNGV. This CDR3 region has 14 residues. The CDR3 loop is CASSLAGGADTQYF. The CDR3 region has the DNA TGTGCCAGCAGCTTAGCGGGAGGGGCAGATACGCAGTATTTT.

J is TRBJ2-7 and V is TRBV5-1; a weak D match, TRBD2 (5 bases). Germline-derived CDR1 and CDR2 are SGHRS and YFSETQ. The length of the CDR3 is 17 residues. V was shortened by 4 bases and J by 0 bases, with 20 bases between the two germline ends. The CDR3 region is CASSPEVGRVSSYEQYF. DNA of the CDR3: TGCGCCAGCAGCCCGGAGGTAGGGCGGGTGAGCTCCTACGAGCAGTACTTC. The whole variable domain, filled in from reference TRBV5-1 and TRBJ2-7, reads KAGVTQTPRYLIKTRGQQVTLSCSPISGHRSVSWYQQTPGQGLQFLFEYFSETQRNKGNFPGRFSGRQFSNSRSEMNVSTLELGDSALYLCASSPEVGRVSSYEQYFGPGTRLTVT.

The chain employs TRBV11-2 and TRBJ2-4; maybe TRBD2 (6 bases). The CDR3 sequence is 16 residues long. Per the germline V gene, CDR1 is SGHAT and CDR2 is FQNNGV. Trimming took off 2 bases at V and 0 bases at J, with 11 bases between the two ends. CDR3 protein: CASSLSGFRAKNIQYF. In nucleotides, the CDR3 is TGTGCCAGCAGCTTAAGCGGGTTTCGAGCCAAAAACATTCAGTACTTC.

The chain combines TRBV7-9 with TRBJ2-6, with 12 bases identical to TRBD2. In germline, CDR1 is SEHNR, CDR2 FQNEAQ (reference sequence). J gave up 2 bases and V 4 bases, and 0 bases lay outside the gene matches. This CDR3 has 16 residues. The CDR3 sequence is CASSSSGRAGANVLTF. In DNA, the CDR3 is TGTGCCAGCAGCTCTAGCGGGAGGGCTGGGGCCAACGTCCTGACTTTC.

The chain has TRBV2 and TRBJ1-1; a weak D match, TRBD1 (5 bases). Germline CDR1 is SNHLY and CDR2 is FYNNEI. Trimming removed 2 bases at V and 2 bases at J, with 12 bases between. The CDR3 has 15 residues. CDR3 residues: CASSELGTLNTEAFF. CDR3 bases: TGTGCCAGCAGTGAACTGGGGACCCTAAACACTGAAGCTTTCTTT.

The V gene is TRBV9, the J gene TRBJ2-3; 7 positions match TRBD2. Per the germline V gene, CDR1 is SGDLS and CDR2 is YYNGEE. J was trimmed by 0 bases and V by 3 bases; bases with no gene match: 4. The CDR3 runs to 15 residues. DNA for the CDR3: TGTGCCAGCAGCGCGGGGGGTTACAGCACAGATACGCAGTATTTT. This codes for CASSAGGYSTDTQYF. Together with reference TRBV9 and TRBJ2-3, the CDR3 gives the full variable domain: DSGVTQTPKHLITATGQRVTLRCSPRSGDLSVYWYQQSLDQGLQFLIQYYNGEERAKGNILERFSAQQFPDLHSELNLSSLELGDSALYFCASSAGGYSTDTQYFGPGTRLTVL.

V usage is TRBV30 and J usage is TRBJ2-2, with D perhaps TRBD1 (6 bases). The V end was cut by 2 bases, the J end by 6 bases, with 16 bases between. CDR3 length equals 15 residues. Looked up from germline, CDR1 is GTSNPN and CDR2 is SVGIG (reference sequence). Here the CDR3 DNA reads TGTGCCTGGAGTAACCGCGGAACAGGGCCCGGGGAGCTGTTTTTT. Translated: CAWSNRGTGPGELFF.

The chain joins TRBV7-3 to TRBJ2-1; 7 bases map to TRBD2. This CDR3 region has 14 residues. V dropped 1 base and J dropped 4; count of bases not matched to a gene: 1. CDR1 and CDR2 from the germline V gene are SGHTA and FQGTGA. Written as DNA, the CDR3 is TGTGCCAGCAGCTTAAATAGCGGGTACAATGAGCAGTTCTTC. Protein product: CASSLNSGYNEQFF. Drawing the rest from reference TRBV7-3 and TRBJ2-1, the complete variable domain is GAGVSQTPSNKVTEKGKYVELRCDPISGHTALYWYRQSLGQGPEFLIYFQGTGAADDSGLPNDRFFAVRPEGSVSTLKIQRTERGDSAVYLCASSLNSGYNEQFFGPGTRLTVL.

This clone appeared a single time. The chain couples TRBV11-2 to TRBJ1-4, with no clear D. Trimming left V 3 bases short and J 5 bases short, with 13 bases between. The V gene's germline CDR1 is SGHAT and CDR2 FQNNGV. This CDR3 is built from 15 residues. CDR3 in amino acids: CASSFLGQDNEKLFF. The CDR3 region has the DNA TGTGCCAGCAGCTTCTTAGGTCAGGACAATGAAAAACTGTTTTTT.

This rearrangement joins TRBV7-8 to TRBJ2-1; 10 positions match TRBD2. This CDR3 has 19 residues. Germline V lookup: CDR1 SGHVS, CDR2 FQNEAQ. Unmatched junction bases numbered 10, after V lost 1 base and J lost 1 base. CDR3 in amino acids: CASSLEGSLAGVSYNEQFF. The CDR3 DNA follows: TGTGCCAGCAGCTTAGAGGGATCGCTAGCGGGAGTATCCTACAATGAGCAGTTCTTC.

This chain connects TRBV15 to TRBJ2-1; D is possibly TRBD1 (8 bases). V lost 1 base and J 5 bases, leaving 27 bases between the germline ends. Germline V CDR1 and CDR2: LNHNV, YYDKDF (reference sequence). This CDR3 has 20 residues. The CDR3 coding sequence is TGTGCCACCAGCAGAGTGAGTGGGGCCCCAAGGACAGGGAGGGACAATGAGCAGTTCTTC. Protein: CATSRVSGAPRTGRDNEQFF.

CDR3 bases: TGTGCCATCAGTGAGCCGATACTAGCGGGAGGGCCCAATGAGCAGTTCTTC. It specifies CAISEPILAGGPNEQFF. V is TRBV10-3 and J is TRBJ2-1; 13 bases line up with TRBD2. Germline CDR1 and CDR2: ENHRY and SYGVKD. This CDR3 spans 17 amino acids. The V gene end was trimmed by 2 bases and the J gene end by 6 bases; junction bases not matched to a gene: 7.

This clone was observed a handful of times. This chain uses TRBV5-5 with TRBJ2-3; D not certain. V shed 4 bases and J shed 2 bases, with 14 bases lying between them. Germline assignment: CDR1 SGHKS and CDR2 YYEKEE (reference sequence). The CDR3 is made up of 15 amino acids. CDR3 sequence: CASSGQLTATDTQYF. CDR3 coding DNA: TGTGCCAGCAGCGGCCAACTGACCGCCACAGATACGCAGTATTTT.

This clone appeared a single time. The CDR3 nucleotides read TGTGCCAGCAGTTGGGTGCGCGACAATGAGCAGTTCTTC. Its translation: CASSWVRDNEQFF. V is TRBV2 and J is TRBJ2-1; D ambiguous. The V end lost 5 bases, the J end lost 5 bases, and 10 bases lay between the germline ends. Per germline, CDR1 SNHLY and CDR2 FYNNEI. CDR3 size: 13 residues. The whole variable domain, remainder taken from reference TRBV2 and TRBJ2-1, is EPEVTQTPSHQVTQMGQEVILRCVPISNHLYFYWYRQILGQKVEFLVSFYNNEISEKSEIFDDQFSVERPDGSNFTLKIRSTKLEDSAMYFCASSWVRDNEQFFGPGTRLTVL.

This chain connects TRBV27 to TRBJ1-3; 8 bases are shared with TRBD1. Germline lookup yields CDR1 MNHEY and CDR2 SMNVEV (reference sequence). V lost 5 bases and J lost 0; bases outside the gene matches: 12. The CDR3 length is 18 residues. As DNA, the CDR3 is TGTGCCAGCAGTCTTACGGGACAGGCCCAAAGCTCTGGAAACACCATATATTTT. Residues: CASSLTGQAQSSGNTIYF.

This chain connects TRBV12-5 to TRBJ2-1, with 8 bases aligning to TRBD1. This CDR3 has 18 residues. The V gene's germline CDR1 is LGHNT and CDR2 FRNRAP. After removal of 8 bases from V and 0 bases from J, the junction contained 15 bases not matched to a gene. The CDR3 DNA follows: TGTGCTAGTACAGGGACAGGCGGGGTCGACCTCTCCTACAATGAGCAGTTCTTC. Translation gives CASTGTGGVDLSYNEQFF.

The chain couples TRBV6-5 to TRBJ1-2; tentatively, D is TRBD1 (5 bases). CDR1 is MNHEY and CDR2 is SVGAGI in the germline V gene. The CDR3 runs 12 residues. V was shortened by 6 bases and J by 9 bases, with 14 bases between the two germline ends. The CDR3 loop reads CASSPIGVRYTF. CDR3 nucleotides: TGTGCCAGCAGCCCAATAGGGGTACGCTACACCTTC.

This chain connects TRBV30 to TRBJ1-2, with D possibly being TRBD1 (5 bases). This CDR3 has 13 residues. Trimming stripped 5 bases from V and 0 bases from J, with 10 bases between. Germline V lookup: CDR1 GTSNPN, CDR2 SVGIG (reference sequence). CDR3 region: CAWVPGSNYGYTF. The DNA for the CDR3 is TGTGCCTGGGTCCCAGGGTCTAACTATGGCTACACCTTC.